This T cell receptor (beta chain) was sequenced for a study of blood T cells in healthy people across ages. Study observations and caveats: Percentage of naive T cells showed a strong correlation with TCR beta diversity. Investigators treated diversity estimates from one million T cells as underestimates.

Per sample, no less than 5.5 micrograms of total RNA were extracted. For the second PCR, which ran for 7 to 11 cycles, a sample-barcoded 5' primer and a J-beta primer mix were used. TCRdb reanalysed the 5' RACE reads using MiXCR and keeps one entry per CDR3 protein. The data show 1.5 million to 2 million distinct CDR3 sequences, 49% seen once. Details on this clonotype: Its cognate antigen is unknown.

The sequence was obtained from a woman between 40 and 55 years old in good health. Sequencing was performed on blood.

CDR3 residues: CASLPSGLVSYEQYF. The CDR3 DNA is TGTGCCAGCCTTCCTAGCGGGCTGGTCTCCTACGAGCAGTACTTC. This chain joins TRBV6-1 and TRBJ2-7; 8 bases are shared with TRBD2. Germline V lookup: CDR1 MNHNS, CDR2 SASEGT. The CDR3 runs to 15 residues. V trimming: 8 bases; J trimming: 0 bases; junction bases outside the gene matches: 9.